The next 22 T cell receptor beta chains were all read from a single sample in a study of CD8 T cells in Susac syndrome. Reverse transcription used about 0.45 to 1 ug RNA and random hexamers. TCRdb re-analysed the immunoSEQ multiplex PCR reads in MiXCR, keeping a single row per CDR3 protein. The sample includes roughly 180,000 distinct CDR3 sequences, approximately 95% of them seen just once. Sequencing was carried out using CD4+ T cells from PBMCs. These receptors all come from a human donor with multiple sclerosis.

The gene calls are TRBV7-2 and TRBJ1-5; maybe TRBD1 (5 bases). CDR1 and CDR2 (germline): SGHTA, FQGNSA. The V end was cut by 5 bases, the J end by 2 bases, with 16 bases between. The CDR3 has 16 amino acids. CDR3 in amino acids: CASSPPRGMGNQPQHF. The CDR3, as DNA: TGTGCCAGCAGCCCCCCTCGGGGGATGGGCAATCAGCCCCAGCATTTT.

This chain links TRBV7-9 with TRBJ2-3; TRBD2 matches at 8 bases. V gave up 3 bases and J gave up 1 base; unmatched junction bases: 9. Germline loops: CDR1 SEHNR, CDR2 FQNEAQ (reference sequence). The CDR3 contains 17 residues. CDR3 in DNA: TGTGCCAGCAGCTTGTCACAGGGACTAGAGGGCACAGATACGCAGTATTTT. It specifies CASSLSQGLEGTDTQYF. The complete variable domain, with remaining parts taken from reference TRBV7-9 and TRBJ2-3, reads DTGVSQNPRHKITKRGQNVTFRCDPISEHNRLYWYRQTLGQGPEFLTYFQNEAQLEKSRLLSDRFSAERPKGSFSTLEIQRTEQGDSAMYLCASSLSQGLEGTDTQYFGPGTRLTVL.

This chain uses TRBV6-5 with TRBJ2-5, with TRBD2 matching over 9 bases. Trimming removed 6 bases from V and 4 bases from J; junction bases left unmatched: 9. Germline loops: CDR1 MNHEY, CDR2 SVGAGI. The CDR3 loop spans 15 amino acids. The CDR3 is CASSLWRGGGETQYF. In DNA form, the CDR3 reads TGTGCCAGCAGCCTATGGCGGGGGGGAGGAGAGACCCAGTACTTC.

The rearrangement joins TRBV7-2 to TRBJ2-6; D gene unclear. V dropped 3 bases and J dropped 2 bases, with 5 bases sitting between them. In germline, CDR1 is SGHTA, CDR2 FQGNSA. CDR3 length: 14 amino acids. DNA of the CDR3: TGTGCCAGCAGCTTGGATACTGGGGCCAACGTCCTGACTTTC. It specifies CASSLDTGANVLTF.

The count of this clonotype is one. The chain links TRBV2 to TRBJ1-1, with 9 nucleotides matching TRBD1. The CDR3 extends over 15 amino acids. Trimming at V came to 5 bases and at J to 0 bases, leaving 4 bases not matched to a gene. The germline gives CDR1 SNHLY, CDR2 FYNNEI. The CDR3 DNA sequence: TGTGCCAGCAGTCAACAGGGGGCCATGAACACTGAAGCTTTCTTT. It is translated as CASSQQGAMNTEAFF.

V is TRBV4-2 and J is TRBJ1-3, with D unclear. V gave up 2 bases and J gave up 4 bases, with 15 bases separating them. Germline values: CDR1 LGHNA, CDR2 YNFKEQ. This CDR3 spans 16 amino acids. This chain's CDR3 is CASSQNPSLQGNTIYF. Here the CDR3 DNA reads TGTGCCAGCAGCCAAAACCCCTCCCTACAGGGAAACACCATATATTTT.

V usage is TRBV29-1 and J usage is TRBJ2-1; 14 bases are a match to TRBD2. This CDR3 has 15 amino acids. J gave up 7 bases and V 5 bases, and 7 bases lay outside the gene matches. Germline V gene data show CDR1 as SQVTM and CDR2 as ANQGSEA. The CDR3 DNA reads as TGCAGCGTTTTCGGACTAGCGGGGGGTGAGAATGAGCAGTTCTTC. Encoded protein: CSVFGLAGGENEQFF.

The rearrangement links TRBV28 to TRBJ2-4; TRBD2 is a possible D gene (6 bases). Germline V lookup: CDR1 MDHEN, CDR2 SYDVKM. The CDR3 runs to 16 residues. Between the trimmed V and J ends, which lost 6 bases and 2 bases, there was a span of 17 bases. The CDR3 coding sequence is TGTGCCAGCAGGGCGACTAGGATACGGTCCAAAAACATTCAGTACTTC. This encodes CASRATRIRSKNIQYF.

The chain uses TRBV6-1 and TRBJ2-1; 7 positions agree with TRBD2. CDR3 length: 16 amino acids. V was pared by 7 bases and J by 7 bases, with 16 bases of the junction left unmatched. Per germline, CDR1 MNHNS and CDR2 SASEGT. The CDR3 protein is CASTSPMRLAWNEQFF. In nucleotides, the CDR3 is TGTGCCAGCACCTCACCGATGAGACTAGCTTGGAATGAGCAGTTCTTC.

The gene calls are TRBV7-2 and TRBJ2-3, with D maybe TRBD1 (7 bases). The CDR3 runs 16 residues. Between the trimmed V and J ends, which lost 5 bases and 1 base, there was a span of 16 bases. Germline CDR1 and CDR2: SGHTA and FQGNSA. CDR3 protein: CASSRVQGGGTDTQYF. DNA for the CDR3: TGTGCCAGCAGCCGCGTCCAGGGGGGCGGCACAGATACGCAGTATTTT.

This chain uses TRBV19 with TRBJ2-5; D unresolved. V lost 5 bases and J 0 bases, leaving 13 bases between the germline ends. Germline CDR1 and CDR2: LNHDA and SQIVND (reference sequence). The CDR3 has 15 residues. The CDR3 DNA follows: TGTGCCAGTAGTCATAGGTCCCCCCACCAAGAGACCCAGTACTTC. Translation gives CASSHRSPHQETQYF.

The chain employs TRBV28 and TRBJ1-2, with D maybe TRBD1 (5 bases). The CDR3 consists of 12 residues. Looked up from germline, CDR1 is MDHEN and CDR2 is SYDVKM. The V end lost 7 bases, the J end lost 7 bases, and 13 bases lay between the germline ends. This chain's CDR3 is CASIQRGGGYTF. CDR3 bases: TGTGCCAGCATCCAGAGGGGAGGTGGCTACACCTTC.

This clonotype is a singleton in its sample. The chain has TRBV2 and TRBJ1-1; D is ambiguous. This CDR3 has 12 amino acids. Germline V gives CDR1 SNHLY, CDR2 FYNNEI. V was trimmed by 6 bases and J by 7 bases, leaving 12 bases between them. This chain's CDR3 is CASSENGNEAFF. The CDR3 DNA follows: TGTGCCAGCAGCGAAAACGGAAATGAAGCTTTCTTT.

This chain links TRBV25-1 with TRBJ2-1, with no clear D. The CDR3 spans 13 residues. Trimming stripped 5 bases from V and 8 bases from J, with 13 bases between. Germline CDR1 and CDR2: MGHDK and SYGVNS. The DNA of the CDR3 is TGTGCCAGCAGTTACCCTGATAGTGATGAGCAGTTCTTC. It translates to CASSYPDSDEQFF.

The V and J genes are TRBV4-3 and TRBJ2-7; 13 positions agree with TRBD2. Germline values: CDR1 LGHNA, CDR2 YSLEER. The CDR3 has 17 amino acids. After removal of 0 bases from V and 4 bases from J, the junction contained 6 bases not matched to a gene. CDR3: CASSQELRTSGGYEQYF. CDR3 nucleotide sequence: TGCGCCAGCAGCCAAGAGCTTCGGACTAGCGGGGGTTACGAGCAGTACTTC.

The chain has TRBV20-1 and TRBJ1-1; D remains ambiguous. CDR1 is DFQATT and CDR2 is SNEGSKA in the germline V gene (reference sequence). The CDR3 length is 14 residues. The ends were cut back, 4 bases at V and 4 bases at J, with 16 bases in the middle. This chain's CDR3 is CSAKRTAGSTEAFF. CDR3 nucleotides: TGCAGTGCTAAAAGAACCGCAGGATCCACTGAAGCTTTCTTT.

The chain is built from TRBV7-3 and TRBJ2-1; tentative D call: TRBD1 (5 bases). Looked up from germline, CDR1 is SGHTA and CDR2 is FQGTGA. V shed 5 bases and J shed 8 bases, with 13 bases lying between them. The CDR3 spans 13 residues. The CDR3 DNA follows: TGTGCCAGCAGCGTCCTTGGGGCCGATGAGCAGTTCTTC. This sequence encodes CASSVLGADEQFF. Variable domain in full (rest from reference TRBV7-3 and TRBJ2-1): GAGVSQTPSNKVTEKGKYVELRCDPISGHTALYWYRQSLGQGPEFLIYFQGTGAADDSGLPNDRFFAVRPEGSVSTLKIQRTERGDSAVYLCASSVLGADEQFFGPGTRLTVL.

J is TRBJ2-7 and V is TRBV2; D may correspond to TRBD1 or TRBD2 (6 bases each). Germline CDR1 and CDR2: SNHLY and FYNNEI. The CDR3 runs to 15 residues. The V and J ends lost 2 bases and 0 bases respectively, with 11 bases between them. The CDR3 sequence: CASSETGRSSYEQYF. The CDR3 DNA reads TGTGCCAGCAGTGAAACAGGGAGGAGCTCCTACGAGCAGTACTTC.

The gene calls are TRBV7-7 and TRBJ2-3; no clear D gene. The V and J ends lost 1 base and 2 bases respectively, with 10 bases between them. CDR1 and CDR2 from the germline V gene are SSHAT and FNYEAQ (reference sequence). The CDR3 is 15 residues long. CDR3 in DNA: TGTGCCAGCAGCTTAGGCGCCTTCAACACAGATACGCAGTATTTT. Amino acid sequence: CASSLGAFNTDTQYF.

This chain uses TRBV19 with TRBJ2-7, with a weak D call TRBD2 (6 bases). CDR1 is LNHDA and CDR2 is SQIVND in the germline V gene (reference sequence). The CDR3 totals 12 residues. The ends were cut back, 8 bases at V and 7 bases at J, with 15 bases in the middle. Here the CDR3 DNA reads TGTGCCAGTCATGGGACTCTGGGAGAGCAGTACTTC. This codes for CASHGTLGEQYF.

This chain uses TRBV6-6 with TRBJ2-5; D could derive from TRBD1 or TRBD2 (6 bases each). V was trimmed by 1 base and J by 6 bases, leaving 12 bases between them. The CDR3 is made up of 14 amino acids. Germline-derived CDR1 and CDR2 are MNHNY and SVGAGI (reference sequence). CDR3 amino acids: CASSYFWGAKTQYF. The DNA of the CDR3 is TGTGCCAGCAGTTACTTCTGGGGGGCCAAGACCCAGTACTTC.

This rearrangement joins TRBV6-5 to TRBJ2-5; D gene uncertain. Germline loops: CDR1 MNHEY, CDR2 SVGAGI. The V end was cut by 4 bases, the J end by 3 bases, with 12 bases between. CDR3 length: 14 amino acids. This CDR3 is CASSSYRPKETQYF. The CDR3 bases are TGTGCCAGCAGTTCGTACCGTCCAAAAGAGACCCAGTACTTC.